Given below is one T cell receptor beta chain in context. Its specificity is unknown. The V gene end was trimmed by 1 base and the J gene end by 2 bases; junction bases not matched to a gene: 10. CDR1 is SGHVS and CDR2 is FNYEAQ in the germline V gene. The CDR3 loop spans 17 amino acids. This sample stems from a study of vaccination and CD4 T cells after COVID-19. Whole-study results and caveats: Convalescent patients had a median around 90% of post-vaccine SARS-CoV-2-reactive clones that were detected only after vaccination, not before it.

As to treatment: approximately 9-day PBMC culture with coronavirus spike peptide pools or control peptides (ViraFEST assay). Sequencing of the DNA from cultured CD4+ T cells was carried out with the Oncomine TCR Beta short-read assay. In TCRdb, the PCR reads were re-called with MiXCR into one record per CDR3 protein. The table shows about 13,000 distinct CDR3 sequences, with 30% to 35% occurring only once. The TCR originated in a human donor who had recovered from COVID-19. The rearrangement uses TRBV7-6 and TRBJ2-5; TRBD1 agrees at 7 bases. The sequencing here drew on CD4+ T cells from blood, cultured in vitro, taken after SARS-CoV-2 vaccination. This chain's CDR3 is CASSLGGPDRRQETQYF. CDR3 DNA sequence: TGTGCCAGCAGCTTAGGGGGGCCGGACAGGAGACAAGAGACCCAGTACTTC.